These 11 T cell receptor beta chains originate from one sample sequenced in a study of cytomegalovirus exposure and HLA in healthy donors. Both 60 Vbeta primers and 13 Jbeta primers went into the PCR. Only in-frame clones appear in the TCRdb table, and some are missing; sequencing was by immunoSEQ multiplex PCR. There are 110,000 or so clones in the sample; around 70% occur only once, and 4% to 5% lies in the top ten. What was sequenced was PBMCs. The receptors come from a woman aged 40 to 49 in good health and CMV-seropositive.

The chain combines TRBV6-5 with TRBJ2-1, with TRBD2 as a possible D gene (7 bases). V lost 0 bases and J lost 7, with 10 bases in between. Looked up from germline, CDR1 is MNHEY and CDR2 is SVGAGI. CDR3 length: 14 amino acids. The CDR3 protein is CASSYSRGRNEQFF. The CDR3 bases are TGTGCCAGCAGTTACTCGCGGGGGCGGAATGAGCAGTTCTTC.

The chain carries TRBV7-2 and TRBJ2-5; 9 bases fit TRBD1. With 1 base clipped from V and 2 bases from J, the junction kept 2 bases outside the gene matches. This CDR3 has 15 amino acids. Germline V gene sequence: CDR1 SGHTA, CDR2 FQGNSA. CDR3 coding DNA: TGTGCCAGCAGCTTAGGAGGGACAGGGCAAGAGACCCAGTACTTC. This translates into CASSLGGTGQETQYF.

The chain has TRBV27 and TRBJ2-1, with D tentatively TRBD1 (6 bases). The CDR3 is 15 amino acids. V was trimmed by 6 bases and J by 4 bases, leaving 16 bases between them. Germline V gene sequence: CDR1 MNHEY, CDR2 SMNVEV (reference sequence). DNA of the CDR3: TGTGCCAGCAGCCAGGGGTCGTCAGGTTACAATGAGCAGTTCTTC. Translating gives CASSQGSSGYNEQFF.

The V gene is TRBV14, the J gene TRBJ2-2; D gene unclear. CDR1 SGHDN and CDR2 FVKESK come from the germline V gene. This CDR3 is built from 15 residues. Trimming shortened V by 1 base and J by 4 bases, and 10 bases separated the two germline ends. The CDR3 protein is CASSQGLRITGELFF. CDR3 in DNA: TGTGCCAGCAGCCAAGGTTTGCGGATCACCGGGGAGCTGTTTTTT.

The chain combines TRBV7-8 with TRBJ2-4; possible D gene TRBD1, 5 bases. The CDR3 spans 17 residues. V lost 3 bases, J lost 0 bases, and 15 bases lay in between. Germline CDR1 SGHVS, CDR2 FQNEAQ. For the CDR3, the DNA is TGTGCCAGCAGCTTCCGACAGAGCCTTCTAGCCAAAAACATTCAGTACTTC. Its translation: CASSFRQSLLAKNIQYF. The full variable domain, in which reference TRBV7-8 and TRBJ2-4 provide the parts outside the CDR3, is GAGVSQSPRYKVAKRGQDVALRCDPISGHVSLFWYQQALGQGPEFLTYFQNEAQLDKSGLPSDRFFAERPEGSVSTLKIQRTQQEDSAVYLCASSFRQSLLAKNIQYFGAGTRLSVL.

The chain couples TRBV18 to TRBJ2-3; the match to TRBD2 covers 9 bases. Germline V CDR1 and CDR2: KGHSH, LQKENI. The V segment lost 0 bases and the J segment 10 bases; nucleotides outside the gene matches: 14. This CDR3 has 17 residues. CDR3 sequence reads: CASSPPVAGGDRVAQYF. Written as DNA, the CDR3 is TGTGCCAGCTCACCACCAGTGGCGGGGGGGGACCGTGTTGCGCAGTATTTT.

The V gene is TRBV6-5, the J gene TRBJ2-1; perhaps TRBD1 as D (5 bases). Germline V gene sequence: CDR1 MNHEY, CDR2 SVGAGI. Trimming took 6 bases from V and 7 from J, leaving 16 bases between them. The CDR3 covers 14 residues. CDR3 nucleotides: TGTGCCAGCAGAGGGGAAAGGAGCCGTAATGAGCAGTTCTTC. Residues: CASRGERSRNEQFF.

The chain employs TRBV2 and TRBJ1-3; 8 nucleotides agree with TRBD1. CDR1 is SNHLY, CDR2 FYNNEI, per germline. The V and J ends lost 6 bases and 4 bases, in that order; junction bases with no gene match: 5. The CDR3 runs 14 residues. DNA of the CDR3: TGTGCCAGCAGCCAAGGGGACAGGGGAAACACCATATATTTT. It encodes CASSQGDRGNTIYF.

The chain employs TRBV28 and TRBJ1-1; D may be TRBD1 (5 bases). The CDR3 has 12 residues. Trimming removed 3 bases from V and 10 bases from J, with 12 bases in between. Germline V gives CDR1 MDHEN, CDR2 SYDVKM. For the CDR3, the DNA is TGTGCCAGCAGTTTCGCAGGGCGGGGAGCTTTCTTT. Protein sequence: CASSFAGRGAFF.

The CDR3 loop reads CASSLRQNTEAFF. The CDR3 nucleotides read TGTGCCAGCAGCTTAAGACAGAACACTGAAGCTTTCTTT. The V gene is TRBV5-4, the J gene TRBJ1-1; D remains ambiguous. Trimming removed 2 bases from V and 1 base from J, with 6 bases in between. The CDR3 consists of 13 residues. Germline V gives CDR1 SGHNT, CDR2 YYREEE (reference sequence).

The V and J genes are TRBV7-9 and TRBJ2-7, with 12 bases that match TRBD1. CDR1 SEHNR and CDR2 FQNEAQ come from the germline V gene (reference sequence). Trimming cost V 5 bases and J 12 bases; bases outside gene matches: 11. This CDR3 is 14 amino acids long. CDR3 nucleotide sequence: TGTGCCAGCAGCACCGGGACAGGGGGCCACCCCTTGTACTTC. Encoded protein: CASSTGTGGHPLYF.